This is a list of T cell receptor beta chains from one sample in a study of blood T cell repertoires in COVID-19. The protocol was immunoSEQ multiplex PCR, while the TCRdb copy is restricted to in-frame clones and leaves out a portion. The sample shows about 230,000 clones, roughly four fifths of them seen only once. Sequenced: PBMCs or T cells enriched from blood (not recorded which). Receptors were obtained from a man between 60 and 75 years old who had recovered from COVID-19. Each CDR3 is given with its conserved first and last residue. The D gene is left open where the match is weak. Size is omitted from some rows. Given values are once, few, many or a class for expanded clones.

J gene,clone size,D gene,V gene,CDR3 protein,CDR3 DNA
TRBJ1-4,NA,TRBD1,TRBV7-9,CASSPGQGKTATNEKLFF,TGTGCCAGCAGCCCGGGACAGGGGAAGACTGCAACTAATGAAAAACTGTTTTTT
TRBJ1-1,NA,NA,TRBV7-3,CASSLQGGTEAFF,TGTGCCAGCAGCTTACAGGGAGGAACTGAAGCTTTCTTT
TRBJ1-5,few,TRBD1,TRBV19,CASSIWRGQKNQPQHF,TGTGCCAGTAGTATTTGGCGGGGACAGAAAAATCAGCCCCAGCATTTT
TRBJ2-2,few,TRBD1,TRBV19,CASHRGSTGELFF,TGTGCCAGTCACAGGGGCAGCACCGGGGAGCTGTTTTTT
TRBJ2-5,NA,NA,TRBV2,CASSEDREETQYF,TGTGCCAGCAGTGAAGACAGAGAGGAGACCCAGTACTTC
TRBJ2-2,NA,NA,TRBV24-1,CATRADRTTQAGELFF,TGTGCCACCAGGGCGGACCGGACAACCCAGGCGGGGGAGCTGTTTTTT
TRBJ2-1,few,NA,TRBV4-3,CASSRQEVGDNEQFF,TGCGCCAGCAGCCGTCAAGAGGTCGGGGACAATGAGCAGTTCTTC
TRBJ2-1,NA,TRBD2,TRBV30,CAWKPGLAGVYEQFF,TGTGCCTGGAAACCGGGACTAGCGGGGGTTTATGAGCAGTTCTTC
TRBJ2-7,NA,TRBD2,TRBV3-1/TRBV3-2,CASSQGPSGGYEQYF,TGTGCCAGCAGCCAAGGACCCAGCGGGGGCTACGAGCAGTACTTC
TRBJ1-1,once,TRBD1,TRBV18,CASSRQGMNTEAFF,TGTGCCAGCTCGAGACAGGGGATGAACACTGAAGCTTTCTTT
TRBJ1-1,NA,TRBD1,TRBV11-2,CASSLGDRGLNTEAFF,TGTGCCAGCAGCTTAGGGGACAGGGGGCTCAACACTGAAGCTTTCTTT
TRBJ2-7,NA,NA,TRBV6-6,CASSSLSSYEQYF,TGTGCCAGCAGTTCACTGAGCTCCTACGAGCAGTACTTC
TRBJ1-5,once,TRBD1,TRBV19,CASSITGGEVNQPQHF,TGTGCCAGTAGTATAACAGGGGGCGAAGTCAATCAGCCCCAGCATTTT
TRBJ1-1,NA,NA,TRBV24-1,CATRGPGSSRNTEAFF,TGTGCCACCAGAGGCCCAGGGTCCTCGAGGAACACTGAAGCTTTCTTT
TRBJ1-2,NA,NA,TRBV3-1/TRBV3-2,CASSPDSYGYTF,TGTGCCAGCAGCCCGGACAGCTATGGCTACACCTTC
TRBJ1-2,NA,TRBD1,TRBV7-8,CASSQRTGGSVNYGYTF,TGTGCCAGCAGCCAACGGACAGGGGGTTCAGTAAACTATGGCTACACCTTC
TRBJ2-1,NA,NA,TRBV2,CASSVTGHNEQFF,TGTGCCAGCAGTGTAACAGGACACAATGAGCAGTTCTTC
TRBJ1-5,NA,TRBD1,TRBV2,CASSAGQGVFQPQHF,TGTGCCAGCAGTGCGGGACAGGGGGTTTTTCAGCCCCAGCATTTT
TRBJ2-1,NA,NA,TRBV11-3,CASSLMTTINNEQFF,TGTGCCAGCAGCTTAATGACTACAATAAACAATGAGCAGTTCTTC
TRBJ2-1,NA,TRBD1,TRBV2,CAGPGQGSYNEQFF,TGTGCCGGCCCGGGACAGGGGTCCTACAATGAGCAGTTCTTC
TRBJ1-6,NA,NA,TRBV6-5,CASSQGGNNSPLHF,TGTGCCAGCAGCCAGGGAGGAAATAATTCACCCCTCCACTTT
TRBJ1-2,NA,NA,TRBV7-9,CASSLDGYGYTF,TGTGCCAGCAGCTTAGACGGCTATGGCTACACCTTC
TRBJ1-2,NA,NA,TRBV2,CASSELKGGPGYTF,TGTGCCAGCAGTGAATTGAAGGGGGGGCCTGGCTACACCTTC
TRBJ1-1,NA,NA,TRBV18,CASSPFDQRNTEAFF,TGTGCCAGCTCACCTTTTGACCAGCGGAACACTGAAGCTTTCTTT
TRBJ2-2,NA,NA,TRBV3-1/TRBV3-2,CASSQDCSGAGELFF,TGTGCCAGCAGCCAAGATTGTTCGGGGGCCGGGGAGCTGTTTTTT
TRBJ1-2,NA,TRBD1,TRBV7-2,CASSPRTGDYYGYTF,TGTGCCAGCAGCCCCAGGACAGGCGACTATTATGGCTACACCTTC
TRBJ1-5,NA,NA,TRBV23-1,CANNQPQHF,TGCGCCAACAACCAGCCCCAGCATTTT
TRBJ1-2,NA,TRBD1,TRBV4-2,CASSPGQANYGYTF,TGTGCCAGCAGCCCGGGACAGGCTAACTATGGCTACACCTTC
TRBJ2-1,NA,TRBD1,TRBV18,CASSPPTGARGNEQFF,TGTGCCAGCTCACCACCGACAGGGGCTAGGGGCAATGAGCAGTTCTTC
TRBJ2-1,NA,TRBD2,TRBV27,CASSRFTSASLEQFF,TGTGCCAGCAGTAGATTTACTAGCGCCAGCCTTGAGCAGTTCTTC
TRBJ2-7,NA,NA,TRBV19,CASSGQGEAYEQYF,TGTGCCAGTAGTGGCCAGGGGGAGGCCTACGAGCAGTACTTC
TRBJ1-4,few,TRBD1,TRBV5-1,CASSFGTGVMEKLFF,TGCGCCAGCAGCTTCGGGACAGGGGTGATGGAAAAACTGTTTTTT
TRBJ1-4,NA,NA,TRBV5-6,CASSFDARDEKLFF,TGTGCCAGCAGCTTTGATGCCCGGGATGAAAAACTGTTTTTT
TRBJ2-5,NA,NA,TRBV6-4,CASSDSIPEKQETQYF,TGTGCCAGCAGTGACTCGATCCCAGAAAAACAAGAGACCCAGTACTTC
TRBJ2-5,NA,TRBD1,TRBV18,CASSPSAGTGGRETQYF,TGTGCCAGCTCACCAAGTGCGGGGACAGGGGGTCGAGAGACCCAGTACTTC
TRBJ1-1,NA,NA,TRBV6-5,CASSPREMNTEAFF,TGTGCCAGCAGCCCCAGGGAAATGAACACTGAAGCTTTCTTT
TRBJ2-1,NA,NA,TRBV2,CASSQGQLSYNEQFF,TGTGCCAGCAGTCAGGGCCAGCTGTCCTACAATGAGCAGTTCTTC
TRBJ2-1,NA,NA,TRBV24-1,CATSTETNEQFF,TGTGCCACCAGTACAGAAACCAATGAGCAGTTCTTC
TRBJ2-2,NA,TRBD1,TRBV7-7,CASSLVAGGTGELFF,TGTGCTAGCAGCTTAGTCGCAGGGGGCACCGGGGAGCTGTTTTTT
TRBJ2-3,NA,NA,TRBV19,CASSQADTQYF,TGTGCCAGTAGTCAGGCAGATACGCAGTATTTT
TRBJ1-6,NA,NA,TRBV19,CATRDTYNSPLHF,TGTGCCACCCGGGACACCTATAATTCACCCCTCCACTTT
TRBJ1-2,few,NA,TRBV29-1,CSVEDGGNYGYTF,TGCAGCGTTGAAGATGGAGGGAACTATGGCTACACCTTC
TRBJ1-2,NA,TRBD1,TRBV9,CASSPGTGSLIYTF,TGTGCCAGCAGCCCCGGGACAGGTAGTCTAATCTACACCTTC
TRBJ2-1,NA,TRBD1,TRBV7-9,CASSLAYRTGRRDEQFF,TGTGCCAGCAGCTTAGCCTATCGGACAGGGAGGCGGGATGAGCAGTTCTTC